The clone carrying this TCR beta chain was picked up many times. This sample is part of a study of regulatory T cells in long-lasting Graves disease. According to the study, TCR beta libraries were built with iRepertoire HTBI primers and CDR3-region Arm-PCR. TCRdb reprocessed the multiplex PCR reads with MiXCR, giving one entry per CDR3 protein. The sample includes 350,000 to 500,000 distinct CDR3 sequences, roughly 17% seen only once; the top ten take less than 30%. Time point denoted: newly diagnosed GD, antithyroid drugs for less than 3 months. PBMCs provided the RNA from which the TCR library was made. The CDR3 length is 14 residues. Trimming took 5 bases from V and 1 from J, leaving 10 bases between them. Germline assignment: CDR1 MDHEN and CDR2 SYDVKM. The same sample was also used in a study of T cells in Graves' hyperthyroidism and ophthalmopathy.

The chain combines TRBV28 with TRBJ2-3, with a weak D call TRBD2 (5 bases). The material was peripheral blood mononuclear cells (PBMCs), obtained at new diagnosis, from a patient treated with antithyroid drugs. The receptor was derived from a woman aged 18-29 years with Graves disease. The CDR3 coding sequence is TGTGCCAGCAGTCTCCCCGGGGGCACAGATACGCAGTATTTT. It codes for CASSLPGGTDTQYF.